This T cell receptor beta chain came from a study of T cell repertoires in cytomegalovirus infection. Background on the study: Public TCR beta signatures were indicative of both CMV infection and a matching HLA type. Study observations and caveats: Clonotype analysis showed dominance of the ex vivo response by HLA-C-restricted CMV-specific TCR beta clonotypes.

One entry per CDR3 protein, called by TCRdb with MiXCR from the reads. The profile covers 480,000 or so distinct CDR3 sequences, with 11% appearing a single time and roughly 10% taken by the ten largest. At least ten counts were recorded for this clonotype. What it recognizes is unknown. This CDR3 has 17 amino acids. Germline-derived CDR1 and CDR2 are SGHVS and FQNEAQ. V dropped 5 bases and J dropped 1 base, with 15 bases sitting between them. The origin of this receptor is a human donor in good health (CMV status not recorded). Some clones in this sample may be carry-over from other donors' samples. The source material was PBMCs. The rearrangement uses TRBV7-8 and TRBJ1-6; possibly TRBD1 for D (5 bases). The CDR3 DNA is TGTGCCAGCAGCCTCGAAGGGGTCGGATCCTATAATTCACCCCTCCACTTT. Its translation: CASSLEGVGSYNSPLHF.